These T cell receptor beta chains were read from a single sample in a study of beta chain features in type 1 diabetes. Clones were read by immunoSEQ multiplex PCR, and TCRdb kept only the in-frame ones, dropping some. The table records about 650,000 clones, around 12% of them present only once. Sequencing used naive CD4+ T cells from blood. These receptors were collected from a man aged 25-45 years with type 1 diabetes. The CDR3 runs from the conserved cysteine through the conserved F or W. D genes are given only for firm matches. Size tells how often a clone was seen (once, few, many) or the class of an expanded clone, and some rows leave it out.

cdr3_aa cdr3_nt cdr3_length d_call v_call clone_size j_call
CASSLDRNTGELFF TGTGCCAGCAGCTTAGATCGAAACACCGGGGAGCTGTTTTTT 14 . TRBV11-2 . TRBJ2-2
CASTRDRGAGYTF TGTGCCAGCACCCGGGACAGGGGAGCTGGCTACACCTTC 13 TRBD1 TRBV2 . TRBJ1-2
CAWSEPGTYNQPQHF TGTGCCTGGAGTGAGCCCGGGACTTACAATCAGCCCCAGCATTTT 15 . TRBV30 . TRBJ1-5
CASSDGLEAYEQYF TGTGCCAGCAGCGATGGACTGGAGGCCTACGAGCAGTACTTC 14 . TRBV9 . TRBJ2-7
CASSPGSGAGANVLTF TGTGCCAGCAGCCCCGGGAGTGGGGCTGGGGCCAACGTCCTGACTTTC 16 . TRBV5-4 . TRBJ2-6
CASSLVGGDEETQYF TGTGCCAGCAGCTTAGTTGGCGGGGATGAAGAGACCCAGTACTTC 15 . TRBV7-2 few TRBJ2-5
CASSRRPGTFYGTEAFF TGTGCCAGCAGCCGCCGTCCCGGGACGTTTTACGGTACTGAAGCTTTCTTT 17 . TRBV14 . TRBJ1-1
CASSLDRGNQETQYF TGCGCCAGCAGCTTGGACAGGGGAAACCAAGAGACCCAGTACTTC 15 TRBD1 TRBV5-1 . TRBJ2-5
CASSYRGSAGELFF TGTGCCAGCAGTTACAGGGGATCCGCCGGGGAGCTGTTTTTT 14 TRBD1 TRBV6-4 . TRBJ2-2
CASSQVAITTRSNTEAFF TGCGCCAGCAGCCAAGTTGCTATTACTACACGGTCGAACACTGAAGCTTTCTTT 18 . TRBV4-3 . TRBJ1-1
CASSLSAGNTIYF TGTGCCAGCAGCTTATCGGCTGGAAACACCATATATTTT 13 . TRBV7-9 . TRBJ1-3
CASREGTSVGNEQFF TGTGCCAGTAGGGAAGGGACTAGTGTGGGTAATGAGCAGTTCTTC 15 TRBD2 TRBV19 few TRBJ2-1
CASGSAGARTDTQYF TGTGCCAGCGGTTCGGCGGGGGCGCGCACAGATACGCAGTATTTT 15 . TRBV28 . TRBJ2-3
CASSSSVLTRTETQYF TGTGCCAGCAGCTCCTCGGTCCTGACACGTACAGAGACCCAGTACTTC 16 . TRBV7-2 . TRBJ2-5
CASSRTGVHYEQYF TGTGCCAGTAGTAGGACAGGGGTTCACTACGAGCAGTACTTC 14 TRBD1 TRBV19 . TRBJ2-7
CASSSGDLLAEQYF TGTGCCAGCAGCTCGGGAGATCTCCTCGCCGAGCAGTACTTC 14 . TRBV5-6 few TRBJ2-7
CAATTGFGEKLFF TGTGCCGCTACGACAGGGTTTGGTGAAAAACTGTTTTTT 13 TRBD1 TRBV10-3 . TRBJ1-4
CSKGGGGNEQFF TGCAGTAAGGGCGGGGGAGGAAATGAGCAGTTCTTC 12 TRBD2 TRBV29-1 . TRBJ2-1
CASGLGQIETQYF TGTGCTAGTGGTTTGGGTCAGATAGAGACCCAGTACTTC 13 . TRBV12-5 few TRBJ2-5
CASSMTLYGYTF TGTGCCAGTAGTATGACCCTCTATGGCTACACCTTC 12 . TRBV19 few TRBJ1-2
CASFRPIF TGTGCCAGCTTCAGACCGATTTTC 8 . TRBV6-4 many TRBJ2-7
CASSFPWPRPREQFF TGTGCCAGCAGTTTCCCCTGGCCCCGGCCGCGTGAGCAGTTCTTC 15 . TRBV27 . TRBJ2-1
CSVLDRDAEAFF TGCAGCGTGCTCGACAGGGACGCTGAAGCTTTCTTT 12 TRBD1 TRBV29-1 . TRBJ1-1
CASVPGTGALAKNIQYF TGTGCCAGCGTTCCCGGGACAGGGGCTCTAGCCAAAAACATTCAGTACTTC 17 TRBD1 TRBV28 few TRBJ2-4
CASGVYGYTF TGTGCCAGCGGGGTATATGGCTACACCTTC 10 . TRBV28 few TRBJ1-2
CASSTGPGRYNEQFF TGTGCCAGCAGCACCGGACCGGGCCGCTACAATGAGCAGTTCTTC 15 . TRBV2 . TRBJ2-1
CASSMGPGRRGGPNEQFF TGTGCCAGTAGTATGGGCCCCGGTCGCAGGGGTGGCCCCAATGAGCAGTTCTTC 18 . TRBV19 . TRBJ2-1
CASSPMTTDTQYF TGTGCCAGCAGCCCCATGACCACAGATACGCAGTATTTT 13 . TRBV9 once TRBJ2-3
CASSQGTAGGTDTQYF TGTGCCAGCAGCCAAGGGACGGCAGGGGGCACAGATACGCAGTATTTT 16 . TRBV4-2 . TRBJ2-3
CASRPPLAGGRSSYNEQFF TGTGCAAGTCGCCCGCCCCTAGCGGGGGGCAGGAGCTCCTACAATGAGCAGTTCTTC 19 . TRBV12-2 few TRBJ2-1
CASSWVGSGANVLTF TGTGCCAGCAGCTGGGTAGGGTCTGGGGCCAACGTCCTGACTTTC 15 . TRBV6-1 . TRBJ2-6
CASSDWTGPSGANVLTF TGCGCCAGCAGTGATTGGACAGGGCCTTCTGGGGCCAACGTCCTGACTTTC 17 TRBD1 TRBV10-2 . TRBJ2-6
CASSFLGTSGGGYTF TGTGCCAGCAGTTTTTTAGGGACCAGCGGAGGCGGCTACACCTTC 15 . TRBV6-5 few TRBJ1-2
CASSYSTATNLYTLHF TGTGCCAGCAGTTACTCGACGGCAACAAACCTATACACCCTCCACTTT 16 . TRBV6-5 few TRBJ1-6
CAISSTQAGGFTDTQYF TGTGCCATCAGTTCAACCCAAGCGGGGGGGTTCACAGATACGCAGTATTTT 17 TRBD2 TRBV10-3 . TRBJ2-3
CASSQDRAGPWYGYTF TGCGCCAGCAGCCAAGATCGGGCAGGGCCATGGTATGGCTACACCTTC 16 . TRBV4-3 few TRBJ1-2
CAWSVSSNYGYTF TGTGCCTGGAGTGTATCCAGTAACTATGGCTACACCTTC 13 . TRBV30 few TRBJ1-2
CASSDSRGIERLNEQFF TGCGCCAGCAGCGATTCAAGGGGTATAGAGCGCCTTAATGAGCAGTTCTTC 17 . TRBV4-3 few TRBJ2-1
CASSQDRLETTQYF TGCGCCAGCAGCCAAGATCGTCTAGAAACTACGCAGTATTTT 14 . TRBV4-3 . TRBJ2-3
CASSPLGGRSYEQYF TGTGCCAGCAGTCCCCTCGGGGGTAGGTCCTACGAGCAGTACTTC 15 . TRBV6-5 . TRBJ2-7
CASRGTPNEQFF TGTGCCAGCAGGGGAACACCAAATGAGCAGTTCTTC 12 . TRBV7-2 few TRBJ2-1
CASSEGSIQETQYF TGCGCCAGCAGTGAGGGCAGCATCCAAGAGACCCAGTACTTC 14 . TRBV10-1 . TRBJ2-5